A single sample gave rise to the 21 T cell receptor beta chains below, sequenced in a study of blood T cell repertoires in COVID-19. Libraries were prepared by immunoSEQ multiplex PCR; TCRdb keeps only in-frame clonotypes and omits some of them. The profile shows about 94,000 clones, approximately 83% of them singletons. What was sequenced was peripheral blood. The origin of the receptors is a man in his 60s with acute or convalescent COVID-19.

The chain couples TRBV28 to TRBJ2-5, with D possibly matching TRBD1 (5 bases). The germline V gene encodes CDR1 MDHEN and CDR2 SYDVKM. This CDR3 spans 14 amino acids. V lost 6 bases to trimming and J lost 5 bases, with 16 bases between them. This chain's CDR3 is CASRRQTQRETQYF. The CDR3 nucleotides read TGTGCCAGCAGAAGACAGACCCAAAGGGAGACCCAGTACTTC.

This clone was observed a handful of times. The CDR3 loop reads CASSSRGSNQPQHF. The DNA for the CDR3 is TGTGCCAGCAGTTCCAGAGGGAGCAATCAGCCCCAGCATTTT. J is TRBJ1-5 and V is TRBV7-2; no firm D call. The CDR3 loop spans 14 amino acids. The ends were cut back, 6 bases at V and 1 base at J, with 10 bases in the middle. Germline V CDR1 and CDR2: SGHTA, FQGNSA.

This clone has a single count. The rearrangement uses TRBV5-1 and TRBJ1-5; TRBD1 matches at 8 bases. Looked up from germline, CDR1 is SGHRS and CDR2 is YFSETQ. The J segment lost 6 bases and the V segment lost 0 bases, leaving 5 bases of the junction unmatched. The CDR3 is 15 amino acids. The DNA for the CDR3 is TGCGCCAGCAGCTTGGGCGGACAGGGTGGTCAGCCCCAGCATTTT. Its protein is CASSLGGQGGQPQHF.

V and J are TRBV2 and TRBJ2-5, with 12 bases matching TRBD2. Per the germline V gene, CDR1 is SNHLY and CDR2 is FYNNEI. J lost 7 bases, V lost 8 bases, and 5 bases had no gene match. There are 13 residues in the CDR3. As DNA, the CDR3 is TGTGCCAGCCTAACTAGCGGGGGGTGGACCCAGTACTTC. Encoded protein: CASLTSGGWTQYF.

The chain couples TRBV19 to TRBJ1-2; D not resolved. V was shortened by 5 bases and J by 4 bases, with 11 bases between the two germline ends. Germline-derived CDR1 and CDR2 are LNHDA and SQIVND (reference sequence). This CDR3 is 13 amino acids long. CDR3 protein: CASSPGEIYGYTF. CDR3 DNA sequence: TGTGCCAGTAGTCCGGGAGAGATCTATGGCTACACCTTC.

The J gene is TRBJ2-1, the V gene TRBV11-2; no firm D call. CDR3 length: 15 residues. The V end lost 1 base, the J end lost 5 bases, and 12 bases lay between the germline ends. Germline lookup yields CDR1 SGHAT and CDR2 FQNNGV. The CDR3, as DNA: TGTGCCAGCAGCTTAGGGTACAGTGCTGACAATGAGCAGTTCTTC. It codes for CASSLGYSADNEQFF.

The rearrangement links TRBV6-6 to TRBJ2-1; 7 positions match TRBD1. The germline CDR1 and CDR2 sequences are MNHNY and SVGAGI (reference sequence). V was pared by 0 bases and J by 7 bases, with 3 bases of the junction left unmatched. The CDR3 length is 14 residues. CDR3 DNA: TGTGCCAGCAGTTACTCTCCAGGGGGTAATGAGCAGTTCTTC. Amino acids: CASSYSPGGNEQFF.

This clone appeared a single time. V usage is TRBV6-5 and J usage is TRBJ1-2; D not certain. The V gene lost 8 bases and the J gene lost 2 bases, with 9 bases spanning the gap. Germline V lookup: CDR1 MNHEY, CDR2 SVGAGI. The CDR3 consists of 12 residues. DNA for the CDR3: TGTGCCAGCTTGGGAGGGAACTATGGCTACACCTTC. This encodes CASLGGNYGYTF.

This clone has only a few counts. V and J are TRBV28 and TRBJ1-2; a weak D match, TRBD1 (6 bases). V was clipped by 4 bases and J by 3 bases, with 9 bases between them. The germline V gene has CDR1 MDHEN and CDR2 SYDVKM. The CDR3 contains 13 residues. The CDR3 DNA is TGTGCCAGCAGTTACAGGGAAGACTATGGCTACACCTTC. Protein sequence: CASSYREDYGYTF.

In this sample, this clone turned up a few times. CDR3 amino acids: CASSYGEKLFF. For the CDR3, the DNA is TGTGCCAGCAGTTACGGGGAAAAACTGTTTTTT. This chain uses TRBV12-3 or TRBV12-4 with TRBJ1-4; no clear D. Trimming took off 4 bases at V and 8 bases at J, with 5 bases between the two ends. The CDR3 sequence is 11 residues long.

The V and J genes are TRBV5-4 and TRBJ2-3; 13 bases are a match to TRBD2. Trimming at V came to 4 bases and at J to 1 base, leaving 3 bases not matched to a gene. The germline V gene encodes CDR1 SGHNT and CDR2 YYREEE (reference sequence). The CDR3 length is 16 residues. CDR3: CASSPGLAGGTDTQYF. In nucleotides, the CDR3 is TGTGCCAGCAGCCCCGGACTAGCGGGGGGCACAGATACGCAGTATTTT.

The chain couples TRBV19 to TRBJ1-5, with TRBD1 as a possible D gene (5 bases). Trimming removed 6 bases at V and 1 base at J, with 7 bases between. The CDR3 runs 13 residues. CDR1 and CDR2 (germline): LNHDA, SQIVND (reference sequence). CDR3 amino acids: CASRDRSNQPQHF. The CDR3 DNA follows: TGTGCCAGTAGAGACAGAAGCAATCAGCCCCAGCATTTT. Full variable domain (outside the CDR3, taken from reference TRBV19 and TRBJ1-5): DGGITQSPKYLFRKEGQNVTLSCEQNLNHDAMYWYRQDPGQGLRLIYYSQIVNDFQKGDIAEGYSVSREKKESFPLTVTSAQKNPTAFYLCASRDRSNQPQHFGDGTRLSIL.

The rearrangement joins TRBV13 to TRBJ1-2; TRBD1 is a possible D gene (5 bases). V lost 5 bases and J lost 2, with 12 bases in between. CDR3 size: 14 residues. Germline V lookup: CDR1 PRHDT, CDR2 FYEKMQ (reference sequence). The CDR3 spells CASSAGNSNYGYTF. CDR3 DNA sequence: TGTGCCAGCAGCGCAGGGAATTCAAACTATGGCTACACCTTC. Full variable domain (remainder filled in from reference TRBV13 and TRBJ1-2): AAGVIQSPRHLIKEKRETATLKCYPIPRHDTVYWYQQGPGQDPQFLISFYEKMQSDKGSIPDRFSAQQFSDYHSELNMSSLELGDSALYFCASSAGNSNYGYTFGSGTRLTVV.

The CDR3 region is CASSERQAGGGTEAFF. The CDR3 DNA is TGTGCCAGCAGTGAACGCCAAGCCGGGGGAGGGACTGAAGCTTTCTTT. V gene TRBV2 combines with J gene TRBJ1-1; perhaps TRBD1 as D (5 bases). The CDR3 is made up of 16 amino acids. Per the germline V gene, CDR1 is SNHLY and CDR2 is FYNNEI. V was clipped by 2 bases and J by 5 bases, with 18 bases between them.

Worth noting for this clone: This is likely a read error, given that the CDR3 carries no conserved phenylalanine or tryptophan at its end. No DNA is shown, since the ends of the CDR3 on it are uncertain; the CDR3 is the one TCRdb lists. This chain connects TRBV24-1 to TRBJ1-2. The CDR3 totals 10 residues, both ends included. CDR1 is KGHDR and CDR2 is SFDVKD in the germline V gene. CDR3 residues: CATSDLLMGV.

The chain is built from TRBV10-3 and TRBJ1-1; D ambiguous. CDR1 and CDR2 (germline): ENHRY, SYGVKD. This CDR3 is built from 13 residues. V shed 2 bases and J shed 3 bases, with 7 bases lying between them. The CDR3 loop is CAISESRDTEAFF. CDR3 bases: TGTGCCATCAGTGAGAGCCGGGACACTGAAGCTTTCTTT.

Of note for this clone: Other nucleotide sequences in the sample specify the same CDR3. The J gene is TRBJ2-5, the V gene TRBV5-1; 10 bases agree with TRBD2. Germline V gene data show CDR1 as SGHRS and CDR2 as YFSETQ. The CDR3 runs 15 residues. V shed 0 bases and J 5 bases; nucleotides not matched to a gene: 4. This CDR3 reads CASSLAAGGPETQYF. CDR3 sequence (DNA): TGCGCCAGCAGCTTGGCAGCGGGGGGGCCTGAGACCCAGTACTTC.

The chain joins TRBV2 to TRBJ1-6, with a possible D match to TRBD1 (6 bases). V was trimmed by 8 bases and J by 10 bases, leaving 15 bases between them. Per the germline V gene, CDR1 is SNHLY and CDR2 is FYNNEI. The CDR3 sequence is 13 residues long. The CDR3 region has the DNA TGTGCCAGCGGGATAGAGGGGGAATCACCCCTCCACTTT. Amino acids: CASGIEGESPLHF. The full variable domain, with the rest looked up from reference TRBV2 and TRBJ1-6, is EPEVTQTPSHQVTQMGQEVILRCVPISNHLYFYWYRQILGQKVEFLVSFYNNEISEKSEIFDDQFSVERPDGSNFTLKIRSTKLEDSAMYFCASGIEGESPLHFGNGTRLTVT.

This clone was seen a few times. The chain links TRBV5-1 to TRBJ1-2; D uncertain. Germline CDR1 is SGHRS and CDR2 is YFSETQ. The CDR3 sequence is 15 residues long. The V and J ends lost 2 bases and 4 bases respectively, with 15 bases between them. CDR3: CASSLLAAAGYGYTF. CDR3 sequence (DNA): TGCGCCAGCAGCTTATTAGCCGCGGCCGGCTATGGCTACACCTTC.

The chain recombines TRBV5-6 with TRBJ2-6; 8 positions match TRBD1. The CDR3 contains 14 residues. Looked up from germline, CDR1 is SGHDT and CDR2 is YYEEEE. Germline trimming cut 5 bases from V and 14 bases from J; bases unmatched to any gene: 12. The CDR3 DNA reads TGTGCCAGCAGTTATGACACAGGGGGAACAATCCTGACTTTC. Its protein is CASSYDTGGTILTF.

The chain combines TRBV7-8 with TRBJ2-5; maybe TRBD1 (6 bases). The CDR3 covers 16 residues. Trimming stripped 0 bases from V and 4 bases from J, with 15 bases between. Germline V gene lookup returns CDR1 SGHVS and CDR2 FQNEAQ. The DNA for the CDR3 is TGTGCCAGCAGCTTAGCGCAGGGGAAAGGGGCAGAGACCCAGTACTTC. Translation gives CASSLAQGKGAETQYF. Variable domain in full (rest from reference TRBV7-8 and TRBJ2-5): GAGVSQSPRYKVAKRGQDVALRCDPISGHVSLFWYQQALGQGPEFLTYFQNEAQLDKSGLPSDRFFAERPEGSVSTLKIQRTQQEDSAVYLCASSLAQGKGAETQYFGPGTRLLVL.